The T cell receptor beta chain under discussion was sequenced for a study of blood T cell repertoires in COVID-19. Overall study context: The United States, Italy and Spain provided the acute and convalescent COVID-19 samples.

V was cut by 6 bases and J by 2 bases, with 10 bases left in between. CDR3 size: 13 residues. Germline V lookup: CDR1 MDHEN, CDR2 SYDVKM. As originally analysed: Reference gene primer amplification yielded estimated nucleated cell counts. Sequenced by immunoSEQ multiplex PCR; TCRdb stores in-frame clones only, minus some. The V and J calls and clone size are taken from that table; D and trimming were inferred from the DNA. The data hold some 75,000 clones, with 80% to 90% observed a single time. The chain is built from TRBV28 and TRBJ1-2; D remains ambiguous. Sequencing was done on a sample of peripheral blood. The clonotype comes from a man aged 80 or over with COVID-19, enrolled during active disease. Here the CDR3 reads CASRLGFNYGYTF. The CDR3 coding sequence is TGTGCCAGCAGGCTAGGATTCAACTATGGCTACACCTTC.